The 29 T cell receptor beta chains below were found in one sample sequenced in a study of T-cell reconstitution after alpha-beta-depleted transplantation in children. Library preparation (for TCRbeta) was performed with unique molecular identifiers. Each CDR3 protein gets one entry after TCRdb re-called the PCR reads with MiXCR. This sample yields roughly 570,000 distinct CDR3 sequences, of which 25% to 30% are seen a single time; 30% to 45% belongs to the top ten. Sequenced material: PBMCs, taken before TCRalphabeta/CD19-depleted stem cell transplant. These TCRs come from a boy younger than two with Wiskott-Aldrich syndrome, due to receive a stem cell transplant.

The rearrangement joins TRBV4-2 to TRBJ2-6; 7 nucleotides line up with TRBD1. The J segment lost 0 bases and the V segment lost 0 bases, leaving 2 bases of the junction unmatched. The germline gives CDR1 LGHNA, CDR2 YNFKEQ. This CDR3 comprises 17 residues. The CDR3 spells CASSQEPGGSGANVLTF. DNA for the CDR3: TGTGCCAGCAGCCAAGAACCAGGGGGCTCTGGGGCCAACGTCCTGACTTTC.

This chain joins TRBV6-1 and TRBJ2-7; 8 bases map to TRBD1. Trimming removed 6 bases from V and 3 bases from J; junction bases left unmatched: 4. The V gene's germline CDR1 is MNHNS and CDR2 SASEGT. The CDR3 has 13 amino acids. CDR3 residues: CASSSDRVYEQYF. In DNA form, the CDR3 reads TGTGCCAGCAGCTCGGACAGGGTCTACGAGCAGTACTTC.

In its sample, this clonotype was seen a few times. V is TRBV5-1 and J is TRBJ2-5, with 13 bases fitting TRBD2. Germline V gene sequence: CDR1 SGHRS, CDR2 YFSETQ. This CDR3 has 16 residues. The junction had 2 bases not matched to a gene; V was cut back by 2 bases and J by 1 base. CDR3 residues: CASSFGTSGAQETQYF. The DNA of the CDR3 is TGCGCCAGCAGCTTTGGGACTAGCGGGGCCCAAGAGACCCAGTACTTC. The full variable domain, rest sourced from reference TRBV5-1 and TRBJ2-5, is KAGVTQTPRYLIKTRGQQVTLSCSPISGHRSVSWYQQTPGQGLQFLFEYFSETQRNKGNFPGRFSGRQFSNSRSEMNVSTLELGDSALYLCASSFGTSGAQETQYFGPGTRLLVL.

J is TRBJ2-1 and V is TRBV12-3 or TRBV12-4; TRBD2 matches at 14 bases. There are 16 residues in the CDR3. Trimming removed 5 bases from V and 2 bases from J; junction bases left unmatched: 2. This CDR3 is CASSRTSGRPYNEQFF. CDR3 DNA sequence: TGTGCCAGCAGTCGGACTAGCGGGAGGCCCTACAATGAGCAGTTCTTC.

The chain combines TRBV5-5 with TRBJ2-5; D is unresolved. The CDR3 spans 12 residues. The germline V gene encodes CDR1 SGHKS and CDR2 YYEKEE (reference sequence). Trimming took off 3 bases at V and 5 bases at J, with 8 bases between the two ends. This CDR3 is CASSSNSETQYF. CDR3 nucleotide sequence: TGTGCCAGCAGCTCCAACAGTGAGACCCAGTACTTC.

V is TRBV29-1 and J is TRBJ2-1; D tentatively reads TRBD1 or TRBD2 (5 bases each). Trimming took off 7 bases at V and 6 bases at J, with 16 bases between the two ends. This CDR3 contains 13 residues. Germline V gene data show CDR1 as SQVTM and CDR2 as ANQGSEA. The CDR3 protein is CSAKDGTGNEQFF. The DNA of the CDR3 is TGCAGCGCTAAGGACGGGACGGGCAATGAGCAGTTCTTC.

The J gene is TRBJ2-3, the V gene TRBV7-2; possibly TRBD2 for D (7 bases). The V end lost 5 bases, the J end lost 5 bases, and 23 bases lay between the germline ends. The CDR3 has 17 residues. Germline CDR1 SGHTA, CDR2 FQGNSA. The CDR3 loop reads CASSPQGGAGSIDTQYF. CDR3 nucleotide sequence: TGTGCCAGCAGCCCCCAAGGGGGAGCGGGATCCATAGATACGCAGTATTTT.

V usage is TRBV20-1 and J usage is TRBJ2-1; 14 bases align to TRBD2. V lost 6 bases, J lost 7 bases, and 2 bases stayed unmatched. This CDR3 has 13 amino acids. Germline CDR1 is DFQATT and CDR2 is SNEGSKA (reference sequence). The CDR3 coding sequence is TGCAGTGCAAGGACTAGCGGGGGGAATGAGCAGTTCTTC. Its protein is CSARTSGGNEQFF.

This clonotype was picked up a small number of times. This sequence joins TRBV5-1 and TRBJ2-7, with a weak D call TRBD2 (6 bases). The germline V gene has CDR1 SGHRS and CDR2 YFSETQ. The CDR3 is 15 residues long. The V end lost 1 base, the J end lost 7 bases, and 18 bases lay between the germline ends. This CDR3 is CASSLSSMGGEEQYF. Written as DNA, the CDR3 is TGCGCCAGCAGCTTGTCCTCCATGGGGGGAGAAGAGCAGTACTTC.

This clonotype has a handful of counts. CDR3 residues: CASSPGTGRTFF. CDR3 sequence (DNA): TGTGCCAGCTCACCCGGGACAGGGCGGACTTTCTTT. V usage is TRBV18 and J usage is TRBJ1-1; the match to TRBD1 covers 9 bases. Germline V gene lookup returns CDR1 KGHSH and CDR2 LQKENI. After removal of 3 bases from V and 12 bases from J, the junction contained 5 bases not matched to a gene. The CDR3 loop spans 12 amino acids.

This clonotype was picked up a small number of times. The rearrangement uses TRBV18 and TRBJ2-1; perhaps TRBD2 as D (6 bases). V was shortened by 8 bases and J by 1 base, with 15 bases between the two germline ends. The germline CDR1 and CDR2 sequences are KGHSH and LQKENI. The CDR3 runs 15 residues. CDR3 sequence reads: CASSPRDSSYNEQFF. In DNA, the CDR3 is TGTGCCAGCAGCCCACGGGACTCATCCTACAATGAGCAGTTCTTC. Variable domain in full (rest from reference TRBV18 and TRBJ2-1): NAGVMQNPRHLVRRRGQEARLRCSPMKGHSHVYWYRQLPEEGLKFMVYLQKENIIDESGMPKERFSAEFPKEGPSILRIQQVVRGDSAAYFCASSPRDSSYNEQFFGPGTRLTVL.

This clonotype was recorded a few times. This chain uses TRBV12-3 or TRBV12-4 with TRBJ2-3; D call uncertain. The length of the CDR3 is 14 residues. Trimming removed 6 bases at V and 2 bases at J, with 12 bases between. Here the CDR3 DNA reads TGTGCCAGCAGGCCAAGGCGAAACACAGATACGCAGTATTTT. Translating it yields CASRPRRNTDTQYF.

This clonotype has a handful of counts. The rearrangement joins TRBV7-9 to TRBJ2-7; D might be TRBD1 (6 bases). The germline V gene has CDR1 SEHNR and CDR2 FQNEAQ (reference sequence). The CDR3 sequence is 15 residues long. The germline V and J ends were trimmed by 5 bases and 4 bases, with 18 bases remaining between them. The CDR3 nucleotides read TGTGCCAGCAGCAAAACGTCCCGGACAGATTACGAGCAGTACTTC. Protein: CASSKTSRTDYEQYF.

This clonotype was detected a few times. The V call is TRBV6-5, the J call TRBJ2-1, with TRBD2 identical over 11 bases. The CDR3 loop spans 14 amino acids. V shed 7 bases, J shed 9 bases, and the junction held 8 bases outside the gene matches. Germline V gene sequence: CDR1 MNHEY, CDR2 SVGAGI. The CDR3 region has the DNA TGTGCCAGCAAACCCCTAGCGGGGGGCAGTGAGCAGTTCTTC. Encoded protein: CASKPLAGGSEQFF.

V usage is TRBV15 and J usage is TRBJ2-7; tentatively, D is TRBD1 or TRBD2 (5 bases each). Germline V lookup: CDR1 LNHNV, CDR2 YYDKDF (reference sequence). V lost 4 bases to trimming and J lost 2 bases, with 12 bases between them. CDR3 size: 14 residues. The CDR3 region has the DNA TGTGCCACCAGCAACCCCGGGACCGCCTACGAGCAGTACTTC. Its translation is CATSNPGTAYEQYF.

V and J are TRBV7-2 and TRBJ2-7, with 7 bases fitting TRBD1. The CDR3 loop spans 16 amino acids. Germline V lookup: CDR1 SGHTA, CDR2 FQGNSA. V shed 3 bases and J 3 bases; nucleotides not matched to a gene: 11. CDR3 bases: TGTGCCAGCAGCTTGGGTGTACTGGACAGGAACTACGAGCAGTACTTC. Its protein is CASSLGVLDRNYEQYF.

J is TRBJ2-5 and V is TRBV12-3 or TRBV12-4; TRBD1 is a possible D gene (5 bases). The length of the CDR3 is 13 residues. Trimming stripped 5 bases from V and 3 bases from J, with 10 bases between. The DNA for the CDR3 is TGTGCCAGCAGTCAGGGCAGCGAAGAGACCCAGTACTTC. Encoded protein: CASSQGSEETQYF.

This clonotype was seen a handful of times. The CDR3 DNA follows: TGCGCCAGCAGCTTGATGGCGGGTTTGTTCACCGGGGAGCTGTTTTTT. Translating it yields CASSLMAGLFTGELFF. The chain couples TRBV5-1 to TRBJ2-2; TRBD2 is a possible D gene (5 bases). V was shortened by 1 base and J by 4 bases, with 14 bases between the two germline ends. CDR1 is SGHRS and CDR2 is YFSETQ in the germline V gene. The CDR3 sequence is 16 residues long. Full variable domain (outside the CDR3, taken from reference TRBV5-1 and TRBJ2-2): KAGVTQTPRYLIKTRGQQVTLSCSPISGHRSVSWYQQTPGQGLQFLFEYFSETQRNKGNFPGRFSGRQFSNSRSEMNVSTLELGDSALYLCASSLMAGLFTGELFFGEGSRLTVL.

This clonotype turned up a few times. V usage is TRBV6-1 and J usage is TRBJ1-5; 7 nucleotides line up with TRBD1. Trimming took 6 bases from V and 2 from J; bases not matched to a gene: 4. In germline, CDR1 is MNHNS, CDR2 SASEGT. The CDR3 extends over 14 amino acids. The CDR3 DNA sequence: TGTGCCAGCAGGACTACAGGGGGCAATCAGCCCCAGCATTTT. It encodes CASRTTGGNQPQHF.

This chain uses TRBV5-1 with TRBJ2-7; 11 positions match TRBD1. Losses at the gene ends were 1 base for V and 4 bases for J; bases not matched to a gene: 10. The germline gives CDR1 SGHRS, CDR2 YFSETQ. The CDR3 loop spans 17 amino acids. CDR3 amino acids: CASSLSPGQGAKYEQYF. The CDR3, as DNA: TGCGCCAGCAGCTTGAGTCCAGGACAGGGGGCTAAGTACGAGCAGTACTTC. Drawing the rest from reference TRBV5-1 and TRBJ2-7, the complete variable domain is KAGVTQTPRYLIKTRGQQVTLSCSPISGHRSVSWYQQTPGQGLQFLFEYFSETQRNKGNFPGRFSGRQFSNSRSEMNVSTLELGDSALYLCASSLSPGQGAKYEQYFGPGTRLTVT.

Comment on this clonotype: A read error may account for a junction end that differs from germline. V usage is TRBV5-5 and J usage is TRBJ2-7; 7 nucleotides align to TRBD1. Germline CDR1 SGHKS, CDR2 YYEKEE (reference sequence). This CDR3 contains 17 residues. The DNA for the CDR3 is TGTGCCGGCAGCTTGGTGCCGGGACAGTTTGAAGGCTACGAGCAGTACTTC. It yields the protein CAGSLVPGQFEGYEQYF.

This clonotype turned up a few times. The chain has TRBV30 and TRBJ2-2; no clear D gene. V was trimmed by 2 bases and J by 0 bases, leaving 13 bases between them. This CDR3 is built from 16 residues. Per the germline V gene, CDR1 is GTSNPN and CDR2 is SVGIG (reference sequence). In nucleotides, the CDR3 is TGTGCCTGGAGTCCGTCGATTAGATCGAACACCGGGGAGCTGTTTTTT. It codes for CAWSPSIRSNTGELFF.

This clonotype was recorded a few times. The rearrangement links TRBV5-1 to TRBJ2-7; TRBD1 matches 9 bases. The junction had 12 bases not matched to a gene; V was cut back by 3 bases and J by 2 bases. The CDR3 has 17 residues. The germline V gene encodes CDR1 SGHRS and CDR2 YFSETQ. The CDR3 sequence is CASSWTGDGGKAYEQYF. CDR3 sequence (DNA): TGCGCCAGCAGCTGGACAGGGGATGGTGGGAAGGCCTACGAGCAGTACTTC.

This clonotype was detected a few times. J is TRBJ2-7 and V is TRBV29-1; D ambiguous. The V end was cut by 6 bases, the J end by 3 bases, with 15 bases between. This CDR3 has 13 amino acids. CDR1 and CDR2 from the germline V gene are SQVTM and ANQGSEA. The DNA for the CDR3 is TGCAGCGTGGCGCTCGCCTCGGTCTACGAGCAGTACTTC. It codes for CSVALASVYEQYF.

This clonotype was seen only a few times. The rearrangement uses TRBV5-1 and TRBJ2-7, with D perhaps TRBD1 (6 bases). This CDR3 contains 16 residues. Germline V gene lookup returns CDR1 SGHRS and CDR2 YFSETQ. V lost 4 bases to trimming and J lost 0 bases, with 17 bases between them. The CDR3 sequence is CASSSGWWGPSYEQYF. The CDR3 nucleotides are TGCGCCAGCAGCAGTGGTTGGTGGGGGCCCTCCTACGAGCAGTACTTC.

This clonotype was detected a few times. The chain carries TRBV29-1 and TRBJ2-3; TRBD2 matches at 8 bases. CDR3 size: 14 residues. The V and J ends lost 4 bases and 2 bases, in that order; junction bases with no gene match: 5. The V gene's germline CDR1 is SQVTM and CDR2 ANQGSEA. The CDR3 spells CSVGGSGTTDTQYF. As DNA, the CDR3 is TGCAGCGTTGGTGGTAGCGGGACCACAGATACGCAGTATTTT.

In its sample, this clonotype was seen a few times. The V gene is TRBV2, the J gene TRBJ2-5; 8 bases match TRBD1. J was trimmed by 3 bases and V by 4 bases; bases with no gene match: 4. Germline-derived CDR1 and CDR2 are SNHLY and FYNNEI. The CDR3 loop spans 14 amino acids. The CDR3 is CASSGRTGKETQYF. In nucleotides, the CDR3 is TGTGCCAGCAGTGGGAGGACAGGGAAAGAGACCCAGTACTTC.

This clonotype was observed a handful of times. The chain has TRBV7-8 and TRBJ1-1; D remains ambiguous. Germline loops: CDR1 SGHVS, CDR2 FQNEAQ. V was shortened by 1 base and J by 3 bases, with 9 bases between the two germline ends. This CDR3 has 14 residues. CDR3 DNA sequence: TGTGCCAGCAGCTTAGTACAGATGGACACTGAAGCTTTCTTT. It codes for CASSLVQMDTEAFF.

The rearrangement joins TRBV6-1 to TRBJ2-1, with D tentatively TRBD1 or TRBD2 (6 bases each). V lost 4 bases to trimming and J lost 2 bases, with 21 bases between them. This CDR3 is built from 18 residues. Germline lookup yields CDR1 MNHNS and CDR2 SASEGT. CDR3 in DNA: TGTGCCAGCAGTGGAGGGGGAAAAGCCGGGGGAACCTACAATGAGCAGTTCTTC. Translating it yields CASSGGGKAGGTYNEQFF.